This is a list of T cell receptor beta chains from one sample in a study of T cells after yellow fever vaccination. One entry per CDR3 protein, called by TCRdb with MiXCR from the 5' RACE reads. Seen here are 500,000 to 550,000 distinct CDR3 sequences, 20% to 25% observed once, and the top ten hold roughly a sixth. The source material was PBMCs, sampled roughly 23 days after the first yellow fever vaccination. These receptors all come from a man younger than 35 who received the YFV17D yellow fever vaccine. Each CDR3 is given with its conserved first and last residue. D genes are given only for firm matches. The size of a clone is reported for some rows only, either as once, few or many, or as a class for expanded clones.

>TRBV14|NA|13|TRBJ1-5|NA
TGTGCCAGCAGCCACACCTCCGATCAGCCCCAGCATTTT
CASSHTSDQPQHF
>TRBV7-9|TRBD1|14|TRBJ2-5|few
TGTGCCAGCAGCTCGGACAGGGCCCAAGAGACCCAGTACTTC
CASSSDRAQETQYF
>TRBV11-2|TRBD1|15|TRBJ2-5|few
TGTGCCAGCAGCTTAGGTCAGGGGGCACCAGAGACCCAGTACTTC
CASSLGQGAPETQYF
>TRBV5-1|NA|15|TRBJ2-1|few
TGCGCCAGCAGCTTGGCCGGACAGTCCTACAATGAGCAGTTCTTC
CASSLAGQSYNEQFF
>TRBV5-4|NA|15|TRBJ2-3|NA
TGTGCCAGCAGCTTGAATCCTAGCAGTCCAGATACGCAGTATTTT
CASSLNPSSPDTQYF
>TRBV5-1|NA|14|TRBJ2-5|few
TGCGCCAGCAGCTTAGGGCAGTGGGGAGAGACCCAGTACTTC
CASSLGQWGETQYF
>TRBV20-1|NA|11|TRBJ2-5|NA
TGCAGTGCCTACAGGGACGAGACCCAGTACTTC
CSAYRDETQYF
>TRBV29-1|TRBD2|15|TRBJ2-3|few
TGCAGCGTTGGCGGACTAGCGGGGGGCACAGATACGCAGTATTTT
CSVGGLAGGTDTQYF
>TRBV7-9|TRBD1|16|TRBJ1-4|many
TGTGCCAGCAGCCTACCGACAGGGGGGAATAATGAAAAACTGTTTTTT
CASSLPTGGNNEKLFF
>TRBV10-3|NA|14|TRBJ2-2|NA
TGTGCCATGGCCCGGGACTTGAACACCGGGGAGCTGTTTTTT
CAMARDLNTGELFF
>TRBV7-9|TRBD1|15|TRBJ2-3|NA
TGTGCCAGCAGCCTGGACAGGATTAGCACAGATACGCAGTATTTT
CASSLDRISTDTQYF
>TRBV6-5|TRBD2|15|TRBJ2-1|NA
TGTGCCAGCAGTTACCTGGGCGGGGGGGCCAACGAGCAGTTCTTC
CASSYLGGGANEQFF
>TRBV7-2|TRBD1|15|TRBJ1-1|few
TGTGCCAGCAGCTCTGGACAGGGGGTTAGGACTGAAGCTTTCTTT
CASSSGQGVRTEAFF
>TRBV7-8|NA|16|TRBJ2-1|NA
TGTGCCAGCATGCGAGTAGGGGGGCGGTCCTACAATGAGCAGTTCTTC
CASMRVGGRSYNEQFF
>TRBV7-6|NA|13|TRBJ1-1|NA
TGTGCCAGCAGCCAGCGCGGGGGGTCTGAAGCTTTCTTT
CASSQRGGSEAFF
>TRBV7-2|NA|16|TRBJ2-5|few
TGTGCCAGCAGCCACACCGCGGGGAATCGAGGGGAGACCCAGTACTTC
CASSHTAGNRGETQYF
>TRBV5-6|NA|14|TRBJ1-4|few
TGTGCCAGCAGCTTGGTGTCAGCTAATGAAAAACTGTTTTTT
CASSLVSANEKLFF
>TRBV9|NA|16|TRBJ2-3|NA
TGTGCCAGCAGCGTAGGAAGCAGGGGATACACAGATACGCAGTATTTT
CASSVGSRGYTDTQYF
>TRBV7-3|NA|15|TRBJ2-3|few
TGTGCCAGCAGCTTAGGCGGGCTGGTGGCAGATACGCAGTATTTT
CASSLGGLVADTQYF
>TRBV13|NA|15|TRBJ2-5|once
TGTGCCAGCAGCCTTACCGCCTTCCGGGAAGAGACCCAGTACTTC
CASSLTAFREETQYF
>TRBV7-9|NA|12|TRBJ1-1|NA
TGTGCCAGCAGCCCCAGAGGATCTGAAGCTTTCTTT
CASSPRGSEAFF
>TRBV7-2|NA|15|TRBJ2-5|NA
TGTGCCAGCAGCTTGGGAGGGGGGGGCCCGGTAGTCCAGTACTTC
CASSLGGGGPVVQYF
>TRBV10-3|NA|11|TRBJ2-1|NA
TGTGCCATCAGTGAACCGGGACCCCAGGTCTTC
CAISEPGPQVF
>TRBV18|TRBD2|16|TRBJ2-3|few
TGTGCCAGCTCCCCAAACCCTAGCGGGGGAGGGGATACGCAGTATTTT
CASSPNPSGGGDTQYF
>TRBV4-1|TRBD2|16|TRBJ2-5|few
TGCGCCAGCAGCCAAGTAGTAGCGGGGGGCCAAGAGACCCAGTACTTC
CASSQVVAGGQETQYF
>TRBV20-1|TRBD2|15|TRBJ2-3|few
TGCAGTGCTAGCCCAGCGGGACTAGCGGGGACATCGCAGTATTTT
CSASPAGLAGTSQYF
>TRBV6-5|NA|14|TRBJ2-7|NA
TGTGCCAGCAGTTACTTGTCAGTTACCTACGAGCAGTACTTC
CASSYLSVTYEQYF
>TRBV6-1|NA|14|TRBJ2-7|few
TGTGCCAGCAGTGAATCTCCAGGGAGGTTCGAGCAGTACTTC
CASSESPGRFEQYF
>TRBV20-1|NA|16|TRBJ2-3|NA
TGCAGTGCTACCAAAGAGACAGGGAGGAGCACAGATACGCAGTATTTT
CSATKETGRSTDTQYF
>TRBV5-4|NA|16|TRBJ2-5|few
TGTGCCAGCAGCCCACCGGGATCCAATTTAGGGGAGACCCAGTACTTC
CASSPPGSNLGETQYF
>TRBV7-2|NA|13|TRBJ1-3|few
TGTGCCAGCAGCTCCGGGGTGGGAAACACCATATATTTT
CASSSGVGNTIYF
>TRBV7-9|TRBD2|15|TRBJ2-1|NA
TGTGCCAGCAGCTTACAGACTAGCGGGACAAATGAGCAGTTCTTC
CASSLQTSGTNEQFF
>TRBV6-2/TRBV6-3|NA|17|TRBJ1-1|NA
TGTGCCAGCAGTTACCCACCGGTTGGGAGCAAGAACACTGAAGCTTTCTTT
CASSYPPVGSKNTEAFF
>TRBV7-2|TRBD2|16|TRBJ2-1|NA
TGTGCCAGCAGCGGGACTAGCGCAAGCTCCTACAATGAGCAGTTCTTC
CASSGTSASSYNEQFF
>TRBV6-5|NA|14|TRBJ2-5|few
TGTGCCAGCAGTTATGGCGCCTCGGGAGAGACCCAGTACTTC
CASSYGASGETQYF
>TRBV5-1|NA|13|TRBJ1-2|NA
TGCGCCAGCAGCTTGGAAGGTGTGGCAGAGGCAACCTTC
CASSLEGVAEATF
>TRBV20-1|TRBD2|14|TRBJ2-3|NA
TGCAGTGCTCAAGCGGGGGGCGCAATAGATACGCAGTATTTT
CSAQAGGAIDTQYF
>TRBV7-3|TRBD1|13|TRBJ2-6|NA
TGTGCCAGCAGCGAAGGACAGGGCGACGTCCTGACTTTC
CASSEGQGDVLTF
>TRBV18|NA|16|TRBJ1-2|many
TGTGCCAGCTCACCCCCTGGGACGGCAGCTAACTATGGCTACACCTTC
CASSPPGTAANYGYTF
>TRBV28|TRBD1|15|TRBJ1-2|NA
TGTGCCAGCAGTTTGGGGTTTTGGGACAGGGATGGCTACACCTTC
CASSLGFWDRDGYTF
>TRBV7-3|NA|15|TRBJ1-1|few
TGTGCCAGCAGCTTAACACCGGGCGAGAACACTGAAGCTTTCTTT
CASSLTPGENTEAFF
>TRBV29-1|NA|13|TRBJ1-1|NA
TGCAGCGTTGTTCTTCCCCGGTGGACTGAAGCTTTCTTT
CSVVLPRWTEAFF
>TRBV6-4|TRBD2|18|TRBJ2-1|few
TGTGCCAGCAGCCAATACCCTAGCGGGGCCTCCCTTGGATGGGAGCAGTTCTTC
CASSQYPSGASLGWEQFF
>TRBV7-9|TRBD2|15|TRBJ2-3|few
TGTGCCAGCAGCTTTCGTCTTCTAGCGGTAGATACGCAGTATTTT
CASSFRLLAVDTQYF
>TRBV12-3/TRBV12-4|NA|14|TRBJ1-1|few
TGTGCCAGCAGTTTGGCACGGGAAGACACTGAAGCTTTCTTT
CASSLAREDTEAFF
>TRBV4-1|TRBD1|16|TRBJ2-7|NA
TGCGCCAGCAGCCCTAACCCGGGACAGAGCTCCTACGAGCAGTACTTC
CASSPNPGQSSYEQYF
>TRBV5-6|NA|15|TRBJ1-4|few
TGTGCCAGCAGCTTGGTGCGAAACACCAATGAAAAACTGTTTTTT
CASSLVRNTNEKLFF
>TRBV20-1|NA|13|TRBJ2-7|NA
TGCAGTCCGCGGGACCGCTTCTCCTACGAGCAGTACTTC
CSPRDRFSYEQYF
>TRBV7-9|NA|13|TRBJ2-3|few
TGTGCCAGCTTCTATACTGGCACAGATACGCAGTATTTT
CASFYTGTDTQYF
>TRBV3-1|NA|16|TRBJ2-5|many
TGTGCCAGCAGCCTGAGGACGGACTCGTACCAAGAGACCCAGTACTTC
CASSLRTDSYQETQYF
>TRBV4-2|TRBD2|16|TRBJ2-1|few
TGTGCCAGCAGCCAAGGACTAGCGGGGGGGGGTAGGGAGCAGTTCTTC
CASSQGLAGGGREQFF
>TRBV5-5|NA|14|TRBJ1-4|few
TGTGCCAGCAGCTTTTGGGGGCGGGATGAAAAACTGTTTTTT
CASSFWGRDEKLFF
>TRBV12-3/TRBV12-4|NA|15|TRBJ1-6|NA
TGTGCCAGCAGTTCCAGTAGCTCCTATAATTCACCCCTCCACTTT
CASSSSSSYNSPLHF
>TRBV12-3/TRBV12-4|NA|13|TRBJ1-2|few
TGTGCCAGCAGTTTCGGGGGACACTATGGCTACACCTTC
CASSFGGHYGYTF
>TRBV11-2|NA|13|TRBJ2-4|NA
TGTGCCAGCAGCCCCCAAGAACAAAACATTCAGTACTTC
CASSPQEQNIQYF
>TRBV5-1|NA|16|TRBJ1-2|few
TGCGCCAGCAGCTTGGATTTGGGAAAACCTAACTATGGCTACACCTTC
CASSLDLGKPNYGYTF